This entry concerns a single T cell receptor beta chain. It has no known antigen specificity. Within one base of it there is no much larger clone, and no base qualities were kept. The label giving this sample's time point can be read as: pre-transplant. Thawed unstimulated PBMCs were stained for CD3, CD4 and CD8 and FACS-sorted into CD3+CD4+ and CD3+CD8+ populations. Each of the 8 studied subjects was randomized to immunosuppression withdrawal. Genomic DNA was isolated with the Qiagen DNeasy Blood and Tissue Kit. This specimen belongs to a study of T cell clones after liver transplantation (dated by TCRdb to about 2019). Describing the broader study: The samples were obtained from ITN030ST, a randomized trial that attempted immunosuppression withdrawal within 2 years after liver transplantation. After a pre-transplant mixed lymphocyte reaction, TCRbeta sequencing was used to pinpoint donor-reactive T cell clones, which were subsequently tracked in post-transplant blood. Third party-reactive TCRbeta sequences were also identified from pre-transplant MLRs to serve as an antigen-independent comparator for donor-reactive sequences. Three of the eight recipients were HCV-positive; the others were transplanted for non-autoimmune, non-viral indications. Subjects received no induction therapy and standard immunosuppression until randomization at 12-24 months post-transplant. To count as tolerant, a recipient had to stay completely off immunosuppression for at least one year without liver enzymes climbing beyond twice the upper limit of normal. Blood samples were collected pre-transplant, pre-randomization before withdrawal, and post-randomization after either full withdrawal or failed withdrawal. Of the 8 liver transplant recipients making up the studied cohort, 3 were classified as tolerant and 5 as non-tolerant.

V loses 3 bases of germline sequence and J loses 4 bases, and the interval between the two ends is 15 bases. From a lookup of the germline V gene (reference sequence), CDR1 and CDR2 are SEHNR and FQNEAQ. Taken from cysteine to phenylalanine, the CDR3 has 15 residues. The read is trimmed to its CDR3 DNA, 45 bases read in frame from base 1. Frozen genomic DNA underwent high-throughput TCRbeta CDR3 sequencing by immunoSEQ, including PCR amplification, mapping, bias correction and internal controls. In the source study's methods: Productive rearrangements were kept, and unique TCRbeta sequences were defined by CDR3 nucleotide sequence plus V and J gene. Donor-reactive sequences required at least 5-fold expansion in CFSE-low cells versus unstimulated pre-transplant cells and at least 0.01% frequency. Minimum frequency thresholds were set for each subject on the basis of the unstimulated sample with the lowest template count, so that a detection power of at least 90% was ensured. Repertoire turnover was measured by Jensen-Shannon divergence between the top 1000 TCRbeta sequences post- and pre-transplant. Changes in detection of donor-reactive sequences were tested with two-sided Fisher's exact tests. What TCRdb holds here is the immuneACCESS table cut down to in-frame rearrangements. Part of the clones is not present; checked against another copy, under half of the missing clones reflect an unresolved V gene, and the others are unexplained. That table is the source of V, J and clone size, and D and trimming were worked out from the DNA. Recorded for this sample are around 20,000 clones; about 87% of them occurred a single time. The leading ten clones occupy over 10% of the sample.

General conclusions and limits of the study: In two subjects, low numbers of available donor cells limited the measurable donor-reactive repertoire. A significant post-transplant decrease in circulating donor-reactive CD4 TCRbeta sequences was observed in most of the 8 subjects, irrespective of tolerance or HCV status. Conclusions were preliminary, limited by small, heterogeneous patient numbers and non-standardized post-transplant time points. When repertoire turnover was taken into account, detection of donor-reactive sequences was significantly reduced in 7 of 8 subjects for CD4 and in 8 of 8 subjects for CD8. Since no allograft tissue specimens were available, donor-reactive T cells may have migrated into the graft instead of being deleted. The decline in donor-reactive sequences exceeded the decline in third party-reactive sequences, suggesting partial antigen-specific deletion that was unrelated to withdrawal success.

The rearranged chain carries TRBV7-9 and TRBJ1-2; TRBD1 is a possible D gene, resting on 5 matching bases. The TCR originated in a human donor who received a liver transplant. Sequenced material: CD8+ T cells from blood, taken before liver transplant. The CDR3 protein: CASSLTGGEVYGYTF. Read as DNA, the sequence is TGTGCCAGCAGCTTGACCGGAGGGGAAGTCTATGGCTACACCTTC. Extended through the reference TRBV7-9 and TRBJ1-2 proteins, this CDR3 yields the full variable domain: DTGVSQNPRHKITKRGQNVTFRCDPISEHNRLYWYRQTLGQGPEFLTYFQNEAQLEKSRLLSDRFSAERPKGSFSTLEIQRTEQGDSAMYLCASSLTGGEVYGYTFGSGTRLTVV.